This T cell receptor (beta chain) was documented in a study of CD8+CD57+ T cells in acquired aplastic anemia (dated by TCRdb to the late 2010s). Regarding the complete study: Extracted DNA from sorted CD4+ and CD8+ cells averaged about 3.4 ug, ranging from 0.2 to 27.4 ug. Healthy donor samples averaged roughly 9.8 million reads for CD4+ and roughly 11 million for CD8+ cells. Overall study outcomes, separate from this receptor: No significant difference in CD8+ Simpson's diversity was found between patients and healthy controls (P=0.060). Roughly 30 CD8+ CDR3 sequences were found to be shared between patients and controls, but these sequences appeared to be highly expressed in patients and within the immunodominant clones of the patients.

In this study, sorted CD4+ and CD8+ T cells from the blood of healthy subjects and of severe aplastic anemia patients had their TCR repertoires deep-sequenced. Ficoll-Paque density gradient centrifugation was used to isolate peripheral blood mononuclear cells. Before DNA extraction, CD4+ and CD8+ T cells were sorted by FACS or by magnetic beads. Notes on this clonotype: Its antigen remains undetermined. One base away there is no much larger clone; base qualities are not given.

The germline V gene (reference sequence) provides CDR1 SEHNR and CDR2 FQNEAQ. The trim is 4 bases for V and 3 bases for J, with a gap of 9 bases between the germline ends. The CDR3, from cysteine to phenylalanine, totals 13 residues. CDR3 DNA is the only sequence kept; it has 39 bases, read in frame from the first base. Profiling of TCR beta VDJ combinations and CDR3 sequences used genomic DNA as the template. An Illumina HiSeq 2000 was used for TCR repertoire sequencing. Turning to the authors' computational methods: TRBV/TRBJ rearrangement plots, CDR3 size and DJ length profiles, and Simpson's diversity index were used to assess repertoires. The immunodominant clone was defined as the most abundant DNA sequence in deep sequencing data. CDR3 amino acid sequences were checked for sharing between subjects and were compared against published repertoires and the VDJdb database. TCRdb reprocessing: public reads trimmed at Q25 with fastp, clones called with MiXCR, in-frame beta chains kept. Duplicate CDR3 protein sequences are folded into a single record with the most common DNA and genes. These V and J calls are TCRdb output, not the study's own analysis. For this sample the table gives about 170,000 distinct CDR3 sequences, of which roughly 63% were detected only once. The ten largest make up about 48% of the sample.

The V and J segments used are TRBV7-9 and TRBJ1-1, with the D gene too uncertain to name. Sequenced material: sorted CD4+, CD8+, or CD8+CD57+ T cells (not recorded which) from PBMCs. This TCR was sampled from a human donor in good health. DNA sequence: TGTGCCAGCAGCTCCAATCTATACACTGAAGCTTTCTTT. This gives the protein CASSSNLYTEAFF.